A selection of T cell receptor beta chains follows, all from one sample in a study of technical replicates of blood from several donors. The repertoire was sequenced with immunoSEQ multiplex PCR; TCRdb's copy has only in-frame clones and lacks some. In the table there are about 93,000 clones, roughly 96% of which are singletons. Sequences were obtained from T cells isolated from PBMCs. The receptors stem from a human donor in good health. Both conserved end residues are part of each CDR3. A D gene is named only where the DNA matches it firmly. Only some rows state a clone size, as once, few, many or a class for expanded clones.

CDR3nt: TGTGCCAGCAACTCAGGGCCGGGAGTGAGCAATCAGCCCCAGCATTTT
CDR3aa: CASNSGPGVSNQPQHF
v_gene: TRBV28
d_gene: -
j_gene: TRBJ1-5
abundance: -

CDR3nt: TGTGCCAGCAGCTTATCGGTCTGGCGGAGAAGCACAGATACGCAGTATTTT
CDR3aa: CASSLSVWRRSTDTQYF
v_gene: TRBV7-8
d_gene: -
j_gene: TRBJ2-3
abundance: -

CDR3nt: TGCGCCAGCAGCCGGACTAGCGGGGGCTACGAGCAGTTCTTC
CDR3aa: CASSRTSGGYEQFF
v_gene: TRBV5-1
d_gene: TRBD2
j_gene: TRBJ2-1
abundance: -

CDR3nt: TGCGCCAGCAGCCAAGAGGAGGGGGCGGCCTATGGCTACACCTTC
CDR3aa: CASSQEEGAAYGYTF
v_gene: TRBV4-1
d_gene: TRBD1
j_gene: TRBJ1-2
abundance: once

CDR3nt: TGTGCCAGCAGCCCGGGACAGGACGCCTACGAGCAGTACTTC
CDR3aa: CASSPGQDAYEQYF
v_gene: TRBV28
d_gene: TRBD1
j_gene: TRBJ2-7
abundance: -

CDR3nt: TGTGCCAGCAGCTCCGGTCACGGGAGAGGGTACGAGCAGTACTTC
CDR3aa: CASSSGHGRGYEQYF
v_gene: TRBV5-4
d_gene: -
j_gene: TRBJ2-7
abundance: -

CDR3nt: TGTGCCAGTAGTTCCCCCGGGACTAGCGGGGGTTGGGCAGATACGCAGTATTTT
CDR3aa: CASSSPGTSGGWADTQYF
v_gene: TRBV19
d_gene: TRBD2
j_gene: TRBJ2-3
abundance: -

CDR3nt: TGCGCCAGCAGTGAGACGACTAGCGTGGAGCAGTACTTC
CDR3aa: CASSETTSVEQYF
v_gene: TRBV10-1
d_gene: TRBD2
j_gene: TRBJ2-7
abundance: -

CDR3nt: TGTGCCAGCAGTCGGACAGGGGGCCTCGAAGCTTTCTTT
CDR3aa: CASSRTGGLEAFF
v_gene: TRBV6-1
d_gene: TRBD1
j_gene: TRBJ1-1
abundance: -

CDR3nt: TGTGCCAGTAGGAGCGGGGGGCTAGACACCGGGGAGCTGTTTTTT
CDR3aa: CASRSGGLDTGELFF
v_gene: TRBV19
d_gene: TRBD2
j_gene: TRBJ2-2
abundance: -

CDR3nt: TGTGCCAGCAGGGGGACTAGCGGAAACAATGAGCAGTTCTTC
CDR3aa: CASRGTSGNNEQFF
v_gene: TRBV28
d_gene: TRBD2
j_gene: TRBJ2-1
abundance: -

CDR3nt: TGTGCCAGCAGCTTTACGGGGATGAACACTGAAGCTTTCTTT
CDR3aa: CASSFTGMNTEAFF
v_gene: TRBV13
d_gene: -
j_gene: TRBJ1-1
abundance: once

CDR3nt: TGTGCCAGCAGCTTAACCCGGGACAGGGCGAACACCGGGGAGCTGTTTTTT
CDR3aa: CASSLTRDRANTGELFF
v_gene: TRBV7-3
d_gene: TRBD1
j_gene: TRBJ2-2
abundance: -

CDR3nt: TGTGCCAGCAGTTTACCTACCCTCATCGGGGTAGCGGGAGGGCCTTACCACGAGCAGTACTTC
CDR3aa: CASSLPTLIGVAGGPYHEQYF
v_gene: TRBV28
d_gene: TRBD2
j_gene: TRBJ2-7
abundance: once

CDR3nt: TGTGCCAGTAACACAGGGGACAACTACAATGAGCAGTTCTTC
CDR3aa: CASNTGDNYNEQFF
v_gene: TRBV19
d_gene: TRBD1
j_gene: TRBJ2-1
abundance: -

CDR3nt: TGTGCCAGCAGTTTATGGCTTCCCGGGACAGAGAATCAGCCCCAGCATTTT
CDR3aa: CASSLWLPGTENQPQHF
v_gene: TRBV27
d_gene: TRBD1
j_gene: TRBJ1-5
abundance: -

CDR3nt: TGTGCCATCAGTGAGTCGCAGGGTGCTGGAAACACCATATATTTT
CDR3aa: CAISESQGAGNTIYF
v_gene: TRBV10-3
d_gene: -
j_gene: TRBJ1-3
abundance: -

CDR3nt: TGTGCCAGCAGCGTAGTACGGGCCGGGGGGAAGGGACTCGGAGCACAGCCCCAGCATTTT
CDR3aa: CASSVVRAGGKGLGAQPQHF
v_gene: TRBV9
d_gene: -
j_gene: TRBJ1-5
abundance: -

CDR3nt: TGTGCCAGCAGCTTGTGGAGGGGCAACCCCGGGGAGCTGTTTTTT
CDR3aa: CASSLWRGNPGELFF
v_gene: TRBV7-2
d_gene: -
j_gene: TRBJ2-2
abundance: -

CDR3nt: TGTGCCAGCAGTTCCGGACAGGGGGCGAGTAATCAGCCCCAGCATTTT
CDR3aa: CASSSGQGASNQPQHF
v_gene: TRBV27
d_gene: TRBD1
j_gene: TRBJ1-5
abundance: -

CDR3nt: TGTGCCAGCAGCTTGCCGAATAGCGGATTAGAAGAGACCCAGTACTTC
CDR3aa: CASSLPNSGLEETQYF
v_gene: TRBV11-3
d_gene: -
j_gene: TRBJ2-5
abundance: -

CDR3nt: TGTGCCAGCAGCCGACAGGGGGGGAACACTGAAGCTTTCTTT
CDR3aa: CASSRQGGNTEAFF
v_gene: TRBV6-1
d_gene: TRBD1
j_gene: TRBJ1-1
abundance: -

CDR3nt: TGTGCCAGCAGCCAGTACACAGATACGCAGTATTTT
CDR3aa: CASSQYTDTQYF
v_gene: TRBV7-6
d_gene: -
j_gene: TRBJ2-3
abundance: -

CDR3nt: TGTGCCAGCAGCTTAGTGGCGCGAGCGGGAGGAGGGGAGCTGTTTTTT
CDR3aa: CASSLVARAGGGELFF
v_gene: TRBV11-2
d_gene: TRBD2
j_gene: TRBJ2-2
abundance: once

CDR3nt: TGTGCCTGGAGCCGGGTTTCCGAAGCTTTCTTT
CDR3aa: CAWSRVSEAFF
v_gene: TRBV30
d_gene: -
j_gene: TRBJ1-1
abundance: -

CDR3nt: TGTGCCATCAGTTTAGGAGGGGACAGGAACACTGAAGCTTTCTTT
CDR3aa: CAISLGGDRNTEAFF
v_gene: TRBV10-3
d_gene: TRBD1
j_gene: TRBJ1-1
abundance: -

CDR3nt: TGCGCCAGCAGCCAAGATCGAGGGTGGCAGTACGAGCAGTACTTC
CDR3aa: CASSQDRGWQYEQYF
v_gene: TRBV4-1
d_gene: -
j_gene: TRBJ2-7
abundance: once

CDR3nt: TGCGCCAGCAGTAAGACTAGCGGGAGGGACGAGCAGTACTTC
CDR3aa: CASSKTSGRDEQYF
v_gene: TRBV10-1
d_gene: TRBD2
j_gene: TRBJ2-7
abundance: once

CDR3nt: TGTGCCACCAGCAGAGTGGTAGGCAGGGGGGATCAGCCCCAGCATTTT
CDR3aa: CATSRVVGRGDQPQHF
v_gene: TRBV15
d_gene: TRBD1
j_gene: TRBJ1-5
abundance: -

CDR3nt: TGTGCCAGCAGCCAGGGACTAGCGGGGTACGAGCAGTACTTC
CDR3aa: CASSQGLAGYEQYF
v_gene: TRBV5-6
d_gene: TRBD2
j_gene: TRBJ2-7
abundance: -

CDR3nt: TGTGCCAGCAGGTTCGGCCAGGATAACAATCAGCCCCAGCATTTT
CDR3aa: CASRFGQDNNQPQHF
v_gene: TRBV2
d_gene: -
j_gene: TRBJ1-5
abundance: -

CDR3nt: TGTGCCAGCAGCGTAGGGGGAGCGAGGGAGCCCTCTGGAAACACCATATATTTT
CDR3aa: CASSVGGAREPSGNTIYF
v_gene: TRBV9
d_gene: -
j_gene: TRBJ1-3
abundance: -

CDR3nt: TGTGCCAGCAGCTCATCAGCGTGGGAATCAGGGAATGAGCAGTTCTTC
CDR3aa: CASSSSAWESGNEQFF
v_gene: TRBV11-3
d_gene: -
j_gene: TRBJ2-1
abundance: few

CDR3nt: TGTGCCAGCAGTTTTAGGGGCTCAAGCTCCTACAATGAGCAGTTCTTC
CDR3aa: CASSFRGSSSYNEQFF
v_gene: TRBV28
d_gene: -
j_gene: TRBJ2-1
abundance: -

CDR3nt: TGCGCCAGCAGGGTTGCGGGGACTAACTATGGCTACACCTTC
CDR3aa: CASRVAGTNYGYTF
v_gene: TRBV5-1
d_gene: -
j_gene: TRBJ1-2
abundance: -

CDR3nt: TGTGCCAGCAGCGTTCAGACAGGGGGCGGAGAGACCCAGTACTTC
CDR3aa: CASSVQTGGGETQYF
v_gene: TRBV7-9
d_gene: TRBD1
j_gene: TRBJ2-5
abundance: once

CDR3nt: TGCAGCGTTGACGGGGCTAACTATGGCTACACCTTC
CDR3aa: CSVDGANYGYTF
v_gene: TRBV29-1
d_gene: -
j_gene: TRBJ1-2
abundance: once

CDR3nt: TGTGCCAGCAGCTACCACGGGGGGGCCGGGAATGAGCAGTTCTTC
CDR3aa: CASSYHGGAGNEQFF
v_gene: TRBV7-3
d_gene: TRBD2
j_gene: TRBJ2-1
abundance: -

CDR3nt: TGTGCCAGTAGTTTTATTAGCGTCAATGAGCAGTTCTTC
CDR3aa: CASSFISVNEQFF
v_gene: TRBV19
d_gene: -
j_gene: TRBJ2-1
abundance: -

CDR3nt: TGTGCCAGCAGCCCGGGACTTAACACCGGGGAGCTGTTTTTT
CDR3aa: CASSPGLNTGELFF
v_gene: TRBV7-7
d_gene: -
j_gene: TRBJ2-2
abundance: few

CDR3nt: TGTGCCAGCAGTTACTCGGGGCCAAATTCACCCCTCCACTTT
CDR3aa: CASSYSGPNSPLHF
v_gene: TRBV6-5
d_gene: -
j_gene: TRBJ1-6
abundance: -

CDR3nt: TGTGCCAGCAGTTACCGGGACAGGGCCGAGCAGTACTTC
CDR3aa: CASSYRDRAEQYF
v_gene: TRBV6-5
d_gene: TRBD1
j_gene: TRBJ2-7
abundance: -

CDR3nt: TGCGCCAGCAGCCCCGAACTTGGGGGACTTGACTATGGCTACACCTTC
CDR3aa: CASSPELGGLDYGYTF
v_gene: TRBV5-1
d_gene: -
j_gene: TRBJ1-2
abundance: once

CDR3nt: TGTGCCAGTAGTACAAGGACAGGGGGCTACAGCGATGTCTTTCGGACTGAAGCTTTCTTT
CDR3aa: CASSTRTGGYSDVFRTEAFF
v_gene: TRBV19
d_gene: TRBD1
j_gene: TRBJ1-1
abundance: -

CDR3nt: TGTGCCAGCAGTTTAGAAGCCTGGGCCTTCAGCAATCAGCCCCAGCATTTT
CDR3aa: CASSLEAWAFSNQPQHF
v_gene: TRBV28
d_gene: -
j_gene: TRBJ1-5
abundance: -

CDR3nt: TGTGCCAGCAGTTCCAGGACCTGGAGGAGCAATCAGCCCCAGCATTTT
CDR3aa: CASSSRTWRSNQPQHF
v_gene: TRBV28
d_gene: -
j_gene: TRBJ1-5
abundance: -

CDR3nt: TGCGCCAGCAGCCTGGCACAGGTCCCCTACGAGCAGTACTTC
CDR3aa: CASSLAQVPYEQYF
v_gene: TRBV5-1
d_gene: -
j_gene: TRBJ2-7
abundance: few

CDR3nt: TGTGCCAGCAGTCAGGACAGGGGACACACCATATATTTT
CDR3aa: CASSQDRGHTIYF
v_gene: TRBV2
d_gene: TRBD1
j_gene: TRBJ1-3
abundance: few

CDR3nt: TGTGCCAGCGGGGGGGGAGGGCACGATCTCGCTTTCTTT
CDR3aa: CASGGGGHDLAFF
v_gene: TRBV25-1
d_gene: -
j_gene: TRBJ1-1
abundance: -

CDR3nt: TGTGCCAGCAGCCCCTTGGTAGGGAGGAACTATGGCTACACCTTC
CDR3aa: CASSPLVGRNYGYTF
v_gene: TRBV7-9
d_gene: -
j_gene: TRBJ1-2
abundance: -